This T cell receptor (beta chain) came from a study of naive and memory T cell subsets. Whole-study results and caveats: Especially in CD8 cells, naive repertoires contained a few larger clonotypes, possibly CD45RA-re-expressing memory cells.

This clonotype was counted a single time. Its antigen is unknown. The germline V gene has CDR1 MGHDK and CDR2 SYGVNS. The CDR3 is 14 amino acids. Losses at the gene ends were 4 bases for V and 4 bases for J; bases not matched to a gene: 7. The beta constant-region primer was an equimolar mix of two oligonucleotides covering TRBC1 and TRBC2. Ligated cDNA was amplified by four rounds of PCR with nested alpha and beta constant-region primers and SP2. TCRdb analysed the UMI-ligation and nested PCR reads with MiXCR anew, one entry per CDR3 protein. Among over 110,000 distinct CDR3 sequences, approximately 20% were seen once, and the ten largest hold around 0.63%.

This TCR came from a human donor in good health. Sequenced sample: naive CD8+ T cells from blood. The chain carries TRBV25-1 and TRBJ2-7, with 7 bases fitting TRBD1. CDR3: CASSVRTGRYEQYF. DNA of the CDR3: TGTGCCAGCAGTGTCCGGACAGGCCGTTACGAGCAGTACTTC.